This T cell receptor (beta chain) derives from a study of cytomegalovirus exposure and HLA in healthy donors. TCRdb keeps only in-frame clones here, not all; method: immunoSEQ multiplex PCR. The top ten clones hold 5.8% of a sample with tens of thousands of clones, approximately 93% of them seen once. This CDR3 has 12 amino acids. Looked up from germline, CDR1 is SGHKS and CDR2 is YYEKEE (reference sequence). V lost 0 bases and J 5 bases, leaving 5 bases between the germline ends. The V call is TRBV5-5, the J call TRBJ2-5; D is undetermined. The sequenced sample consisted of PBMCs. The clonotype comes from a woman between 18 and 29 years old in good health and CMV-seronegative. CDR3 residues: CASSLDLETQYF. As DNA, the CDR3 is TGTGCCAGCAGCTTGGATCTGGAGACCCAGTACTTC.